Presented here are 27 T cell receptor beta chains from one specimen sequenced in a study of blood T cell repertoires in COVID-19. Generated by immunoSEQ multiplex PCR, the TCRdb table keeps only in-frame clones and is missing some. Of approximately 130,000 clones detected, roughly three quarters appear once; the ten largest clones hold around 20%. Sequenced: peripheral blood. Receptor source: an elderly man with acute or convalescent COVID-19.

This chain connects TRBV10-3 to TRBJ1-2; 9 bases align to TRBD1. CDR3 length equals 15 residues. Unmatched junction bases numbered 5, after V lost 3 bases and J lost 3 bases. Germline V gene sequence: CDR1 ENHRY, CDR2 SYGVKD. CDR3 nucleotides: TGTGCCATCAGTGATGATCGGACAGGGGACTATGGCTACACCTTC. Translating it yields CAISDDRTGDYGYTF.

The V call is TRBV5-1, the J call TRBJ1-5; a weak D match, TRBD1 (6 bases). This CDR3 region has 15 residues. V was cut by 2 bases and J by 3 bases, with 12 bases left in between. Per germline, CDR1 SGHRS and CDR2 YFSETQ. CDR3 loop: CASSFGTSYNQPQHF. The CDR3, as DNA: TGCGCCAGCAGCTTCGGGACATCATACAATCAGCCCCAGCATTTT.

The chain uses TRBV5-1 and TRBJ2-1; D is perhaps TRBD1 (6 bases). The CDR3 is made up of 16 amino acids. The V gene lost 0 bases and the J gene lost 7 bases, with 17 bases spanning the gap. Germline-derived CDR1 and CDR2 are SGHRS and YFSETQ. The CDR3 region has the DNA TGCGCCAGCAGCTTGGCTGGGGGCCGAGTATCGAATGAGCAGTTCTTC. It codes for CASSLAGGRVSNEQFF.

This chain joins TRBV7-8 and TRBJ2-7, with D tentatively TRBD1 (6 bases). The V end lost 5 bases, the J end lost 6 bases, and 20 bases lay between the germline ends. The CDR3 has 15 amino acids. The germline V gene has CDR1 SGHVS and CDR2 FQNEAQ. CDR3 nucleotide sequence: TGTGCCAGCAGCGCGCACAAGGACAGAACGGCCGAGCAGTACTTC. The encoded protein is CASSAHKDRTAEQYF.

In this sample, this clone turned up many times. The CDR3 loop is CASSLDPGQGASEQYF. The CDR3 DNA sequence: TGTGCCAGCAGCTTAGATCCGGGACAGGGGGCGTCCGAGCAGTACTTC. The rearrangement links TRBV7-9 to TRBJ2-7, with 12 nucleotides matching TRBD1. The CDR3 is 16 residues long. Per the germline V gene, CDR1 is SEHNR and CDR2 is FQNEAQ (reference sequence). Germline trimming cut 1 base from V and 6 bases from J; bases unmatched to any gene: 7.

This clone was counted between two and nine times. CDR3: CASRPGTGRNSPLHF. The DNA for the CDR3 is TGTGCCAGCAGACCAGGGACAGGGCGGAATTCACCCCTCCACTTT. V and J are TRBV13 and TRBJ1-6, with 9 bases aligning to TRBD1. CDR3 length: 15 amino acids. Unmatched junction bases numbered 7, after V lost 6 bases and J lost 7 bases. Germline V lookup: CDR1 PRHDT, CDR2 FYEKMQ (reference sequence).

This clone was picked up a small number of times. The chain recombines TRBV6-5 with TRBJ2-1, with 8 positions matching TRBD1. V shed 7 bases, J shed 8 bases, and the junction held 13 bases outside the gene matches. This CDR3 contains 15 residues. Germline lookup yields CDR1 MNHEY and CDR2 SVGAGI. CDR3 loop: CASKGDRGDWDEQFF. CDR3 DNA sequence: TGTGCCAGCAAAGGAGACAGGGGAGATTGGGATGAGCAGTTCTTC.

For the CDR3, the DNA is TGTGCCAGCAGCTTATTGGCCGGGACAGGGTCTACCGGGGAGCTGTTTTTT. It translates to CASSLLAGTGSTGELFF. The chain links TRBV11-2 to TRBJ2-2; 9 bases are shared with TRBD1. CDR1 is SGHAT and CDR2 is FQNNGV in the germline V gene. The length of the CDR3 is 17 residues. The V gene end was trimmed by 2 bases and the J gene end by 5 bases; junction bases not matched to a gene: 9.

The chain links TRBV19 to TRBJ2-5; TRBD1 aligns across 7 bases. Germline V gene sequence: CDR1 LNHDA, CDR2 SQIVND (reference sequence). With V trimmed by 7 bases and J by 0 bases, 2 bases remained unmatched. CDR3 length: 13 amino acids. In DNA, the CDR3 is TGTGCCAGTATGGGACAGAACCAAGAGACCCAGTACTTC. Protein sequence: CASMGQNQETQYF.

The CDR3 loop is CSVGAGGSYGYTF. DNA of the CDR3: TGCAGCGTTGGAGCAGGGGGTAGCTATGGCTACACCTTC. This rearrangement joins TRBV29-1 to TRBJ1-2, with 7 bases identical to TRBD1. The V gene end was trimmed by 4 bases and the J gene end by 4 bases; junction bases not matched to a gene: 6. Germline V gives CDR1 SQVTM, CDR2 ANQGSEA. The CDR3 loop spans 13 amino acids.

This clone has at least ten counts. V and J are TRBV6-5 and TRBJ1-4; possibly TRBD1 for D (5 bases). The CDR3 has 15 amino acids. Trimming left V 5 bases short and J 0 bases short, with 10 bases between. From germline, CDR1 is MNHEY and CDR2 SVGAGI. CDR3 in DNA: TGTGCCAGCAGTCTTCAGGGTTCAACTAATGAAAAACTGTTTTTT. Its translation is CASSLQGSTNEKLFF.

The chain recombines TRBV5-1 with TRBJ2-7, with a tentative D call TRBD1 (5 bases). V lost 1 base and J lost 2, with 13 bases in between. The CDR3 has 15 residues. Germline CDR1 reads SGHRS; CDR2 reads YFSETQ. CDR3 amino acids: CASSLFQGRAYEQYF. In DNA, the CDR3 is TGCGCCAGCAGCTTGTTCCAGGGAAGGGCCTACGAGCAGTACTTC.

The chain is built from TRBV6-5 and TRBJ1-2, with D perhaps matching TRBD1 (6 bases). Between the trimmed V and J ends, which lost 7 bases and 4 bases, there was a span of 16 bases. The CDR3 has 14 amino acids. Germline V gene lookup returns CDR1 MNHEY and CDR2 SVGAGI. The chain's CDR3 is CASKGQTGTYGYTF. The CDR3 bases are TGTGCCAGCAAAGGACAGACCGGAACCTATGGCTACACCTTC.

This sequence joins TRBV5-1 and TRBJ2-1; 10 bases line up with TRBD1. The CDR3 loop spans 15 amino acids. V gave up 7 bases and J gave up 9 bases; unmatched junction bases: 13. Per the germline V gene, CDR1 is SGHRS and CDR2 is YFSETQ. The CDR3 spells CASGDRDRGIFEQFF. The CDR3 coding sequence is TGCGCCAGCGGGGACCGGGACAGGGGAATTTTTGAGCAGTTCTTC.

The chain links TRBV20-1 to TRBJ1-1; a weak D match, TRBD1 (6 bases). The CDR3 runs to 11 residues. V lost 3 bases, J lost 11 bases, and 13 bases lay in between. The germline V gene encodes CDR1 DFQATT and CDR2 SNEGSKA (reference sequence). CDR3 DNA sequence: TGCAGTGCTAGTGCCGGGGGGGGCGCTTTCTTT. Protein sequence: CSASAGGGAFF.

This clone was recorded once. The chain links TRBV2 to TRBJ2-5, with D possibly matching TRBD1 (5 bases). The CDR3 is 12 residues long. The V and J ends lost 6 bases and 5 bases respectively, with 10 bases between them. Looked up from germline, CDR1 is SNHLY and CDR2 is FYNNEI. CDR3 bases: TGTGCCAGCAGCGCAGGGTGGGAGACCCAGTACTTC. It translates to CASSAGWETQYF.

This chain connects TRBV25-1 to TRBJ2-7, with 7 bases fitting TRBD2. Looked up from germline, CDR1 is MGHDK and CDR2 is SYGVNS. This CDR3 spans 16 amino acids. Trimming cost V 3 bases and J 0 bases; bases outside gene matches: 8. CDR3 sequence: CASSDSSSGSSYEQYF. CDR3 DNA sequence: TGTGCCAGCAGTGACTCCTCTAGCGGAAGCTCCTACGAGCAGTACTTC.

The chain links TRBV15 to TRBJ2-1; 10 nucleotides agree with TRBD2. This CDR3 comprises 17 residues. V dropped 2 bases and J dropped 4; count of bases not matched to a gene: 8. CDR1 and CDR2 from the germline V gene are LNHNV and YYDKDF (reference sequence). Here the CDR3 reads CATSRLELAGIYNEQFF. The CDR3 DNA follows: TGTGCCACCAGCAGACTCGAACTAGCGGGGATTTACAATGAGCAGTTCTTC. The whole variable domain, remainder taken from reference TRBV15 and TRBJ2-1, is DAMVIQNPRYQVTQFGKPVTLSCSQTLNHNVMYWYQQKSSQAPKLLFHYYDKDFNNEADTPDNFQSRRPNTSFCFLDIRSPGLGDTAMYLCATSRLELAGIYNEQFFGPGTRLTVL.

The chain recombines TRBV7-2 with TRBJ2-1; a possible D gene is TRBD2 (6 bases). Per germline, CDR1 SGHTA and CDR2 FQGNSA. Trimming took off 1 base at V and 8 bases at J, with 15 bases between the two ends. The CDR3 runs to 15 residues. DNA of the CDR3: TGTGCCAGCAGCTTAGGGCGGGGTATTTGGGATGAGCAGTTCTTC. Its protein product is CASSLGRGIWDEQFF.

The V and J genes are TRBV3-1 (or the pseudogene TRBV3-2) and TRBJ2-5, with 7 bases matching TRBD2. This CDR3 is 19 amino acids long. The V and J ends lost 4 bases and 3 bases, in that order; junction bases with no gene match: 20. From germline, CDR1 is LGHDT and CDR2 YNNKEL (reference sequence). CDR3 DNA sequence: TGTGCCAGCAGCCGCTTATTGGGAGGGGTCAAAGCGGTCAAAGAGACCCAGTACTTC. Amino acid sequence: CASSRLLGGVKAVKETQYF.

This clone was observed once. V usage is TRBV30 and J usage is TRBJ2-2; D remains unclear. Germline lookup yields CDR1 GTSNPN and CDR2 SVGIG (reference sequence). Deletions cut 0 bases from V and 7 bases from J, with 18 bases between. The CDR3 length is 16 residues. Here the CDR3 reads CAWSVLVRRSSGELFF. CDR3 sequence (DNA): TGTGCCTGGAGTGTACTTGTCCGTCGGTCGAGCGGGGAGCTGTTTTTT.

This chain connects TRBV5-6 to TRBJ2-5, with TRBD1 matching 7 bases. The CDR3 covers 14 residues. The ends lost 4 bases at V and 2 bases at J; junction bases unmatched: 5. From germline, CDR1 is SGHDT and CDR2 YYEEEE. The CDR3 sequence: CASSLGQPQETQYF. CDR3 DNA: TGTGCCAGCAGCCTGGGACAGCCTCAAGAGACCCAGTACTTC.

The chain is built from TRBV19 and TRBJ2-3; TRBD1 agrees at 9 bases. Germline V gene sequence: CDR1 LNHDA, CDR2 SQIVND (reference sequence). There are 19 residues in the CDR3. The V and J ends lost 5 bases and 2 bases, in that order; junction bases with no gene match: 17. In DNA, the CDR3 is TGTGCCAGTAGTTCGATTTGGACAGGGGACGACCGAATCACAGATACGCAGTATTTT. This sequence encodes CASSSIWTGDDRITDTQYF.

The chain employs TRBV18 and TRBJ1-2, with D unclear. Per germline, CDR1 KGHSH and CDR2 LQKENI. Trimming removed 2 bases from V and 0 bases from J, with 7 bases in between. The CDR3 spans 14 residues. CDR3 loop: CASSPSDTNYGYTF. CDR3 coding DNA: TGTGCCAGCTCACCATCTGACACTAACTATGGCTACACCTTC.

The chain employs TRBV5-1 and TRBJ2-1, with TRBD2 as a possible D gene (7 bases). This CDR3 contains 15 residues. Trimming took off 0 bases at V and 2 bases at J, with 9 bases between the two ends. The germline V gene encodes CDR1 SGHRS and CDR2 YFSETQ. CDR3 residues: CASSLDGGPYNEQFF. The CDR3 region has the DNA TGCGCCAGCAGCTTGGACGGGGGGCCCTACAATGAGCAGTTCTTC.

The V call is TRBV12-3 or TRBV12-4, the J call TRBJ2-1; unclear D gene. V lost 2 bases and J lost 5, with 7 bases in between. This CDR3 contains 13 residues. CDR3 nucleotide sequence: TGTGCCAGCAGTTTACGAGTAAACAATGAGCAGTTCTTC. Translating it yields CASSLRVNNEQFF.

The CDR3 sequence is CASSPGIGDTQYF. The CDR3 DNA sequence: TGTGCCAGCTCACCAGGTATCGGTGATACGCAGTATTTT. The V call is TRBV18, the J call TRBJ2-3; no clear D gene. V was cut by 2 bases and J by 6 bases, with 9 bases left in between. Germline V gene data show CDR1 as KGHSH and CDR2 as LQKENI. This CDR3 is 13 amino acids long. The full variable domain, rest sourced from reference TRBV18 and TRBJ2-3, is NAGVMQNPRHLVRRRGQEARLRCSPMKGHSHVYWYRQLPEEGLKFMVYLQKENIIDESGMPKERFSAEFPKEGPSILRIQQVVRGDSAAYFCASSPGIGDTQYFGPGTRLTVL.